Presented here are 31 T cell receptor beta chains from one specimen sequenced in a study of a mutant IDH1 vaccine in newly diagnosed glioma. Time point defined: week 23, last vaccination. The study gave 300 ug of mutant IDH1 20-mer peptide per vaccine dose, with topical imiquimod. No antigen has been assigned to these receptors. Measured with immunoSEQ multiplex PCR; TCRdb has only the in-frame clones, and not every one. This table holds 50,000 to 65,000 clones, 85% to 90% found once. Here the sequenced sample was PBMCs, taken from a glioma patient whose treatment included an IDH1 peptide vaccine. All receptors come from a man aged 35-49 years with glioma.

The rearrangement joins TRBV2 to TRBJ2-3, with 9 bases that match TRBD1. The trim removed 8 bases at V and 5 bases at J, leaving 5 bases unmatched. This CDR3 has 13 residues. Germline CDR1 SNHLY, CDR2 FYNNEI. The CDR3 region has the DNA TGTGCCAGCGGACAGGGGAGGAAAGATACGCAGTATTTT. Protein: CASGQGRKDTQYF. The whole variable domain, remainder taken from reference TRBV2 and TRBJ2-3, is EPEVTQTPSHQVTQMGQEVILRCVPISNHLYFYWYRQILGQKVEFLVSFYNNEISEKSEIFDDQFSVERPDGSNFTLKIRSTKLEDSAMYFCASGQGRKDTQYFGPGTRLTVL.

J is TRBJ1-1 and V is TRBV21-1; the table calls TRBD1, which could not be checked here. TRBV21-1 is a pseudogene. This CDR3 has 14 residues. CDR3 loop: CASSIRQGADRAFF. As DNA, the CDR3 is TGTGCCAGCAGCATTCGACAGGGGGCGGATCGAGCTTTCTTT.

The chain employs TRBV5-4 and TRBJ2-6, with 8 nucleotides matching TRBD1. The CDR3 loop spans 16 amino acids. The V gene's germline CDR1 is SGHNT and CDR2 YYREEE (reference sequence). V dropped 3 bases and J dropped 2; count of bases not matched to a gene: 4. Here the CDR3 DNA reads TGTGCCAGCAGCTCCAACAGGGGGGCTGGGGCCAACGTCCTGACTTTC. It is translated as CASSSNRGAGANVLTF.

The chain joins TRBV11-2 to TRBJ2-6, with TRBD2 matching over 7 bases. J gave up 4 bases and V 6 bases, and 15 bases lay outside the gene matches. The CDR3 has 18 amino acids. CDR1 and CDR2 (germline): SGHAT, FQNNGV. CDR3 nucleotide sequence: TGTGCCAGCAGGGGGGGTGGCGGGAGTGAGGCCGGGGCCAACGTCCTGACTTTC. Amino acid sequence: CASRGGGGSEAGANVLTF.

This chain links TRBV11-2 with TRBJ2-7; D may be TRBD1 (5 bases). This CDR3 is built from 14 residues. V was shortened by 2 bases and J by 3 bases, with 11 bases between the two germline ends. From germline, CDR1 is SGHAT and CDR2 FQNNGV. The CDR3 spells CASSLNTGIYEQYF. DNA for the CDR3: TGTGCCAGCAGCTTAAACACAGGAATCTACGAGCAGTACTTC.

This clone appeared a single time. The rearrangement joins TRBV10-2 to TRBJ2-7; 10 nucleotides align to TRBD1. After removal of 6 bases from V and 6 bases from J, the junction contained 5 bases not matched to a gene. The CDR3 contains 13 residues. Looked up from germline, CDR1 is WSHSY and CDR2 is SAAADI. DNA for the CDR3: TGCGCCAGCAGCCCACGGACAGGGGGCGAGCAGTACTTC. It translates to CASSPRTGGEQYF.

The CDR3 loop reads CASSQDLTSGRSNEQFF. The CDR3 nucleotides read TGCGCCAGCAGCCAAGATCTAACTAGCGGGAGGAGTAATGAGCAGTTCTTC. The chain couples TRBV4-1 to TRBJ2-1; 12 nucleotides agree with TRBD2. Trimming at V came to 0 bases and at J to 7 bases, leaving 7 bases not matched to a gene. Germline assignment: CDR1 MGHRA and CDR2 YSYEKL. The CDR3 consists of 17 residues.

The rearrangement joins TRBV9 to TRBJ2-5; possibly TRBD1 for D (7 bases). CDR1 and CDR2 (germline): SGDLS, YYNGEE. Trimming pared 10 bases from V and 2 bases from J, leaving 18 bases between. CDR3 length: 14 residues. The chain's CDR3 is CADRTGDSQETQYF. The CDR3 DNA reads as TGTGCCGACCGGACGGGGGACAGTCAAGAGACCCAGTACTTC.

The chain employs TRBV27 and TRBJ2-3, with a tentative D call TRBD2 (6 bases). This CDR3 spans 15 amino acids. Trimming cost V 3 bases and J 7 bases, with 17 bases left between them. Per the germline V gene, CDR1 is MNHEY and CDR2 is SMNVEV (reference sequence). CDR3 nucleotide sequence: TGTGCCAGCAGTTTTGTCGGGAACGGGACTTATACGCAGTATTTT. Protein: CASSFVGNGTYTQYF.

The J gene is TRBJ2-3, the V gene TRBV13; 7 nucleotides align to TRBD2. Germline loops: CDR1 PRHDT, CDR2 FYEKMQ (reference sequence). V was clipped by 2 bases and J by 4 bases; unmatched bases: 9. The CDR3 sequence is 16 residues long. The CDR3 DNA follows: TGTGCCAGCAGCTTAAACGGCGGGAGCGAATCAGATACGCAGTATTTT. Encoded protein: CASSLNGGSESDTQYF. Drawing the rest from reference TRBV13 and TRBJ2-3, the complete variable domain is AAGVIQSPRHLIKEKRETATLKCYPIPRHDTVYWYQQGPGQDPQFLISFYEKMQSDKGSIPDRFSAQQFSDYHSELNMSSLELGDSALYFCASSLNGGSESDTQYFGPGTRLTVL.

V gene TRBV27 combines with J gene TRBJ2-7; 10 nucleotides line up with TRBD1. J was trimmed by 6 bases and V by 7 bases; bases with no gene match: 9. Germline-derived CDR1 and CDR2 are MNHEY and SMNVEV (reference sequence). The CDR3 extends over 14 amino acids. The CDR3 is CASNAGTGAGEQYF. The DNA for the CDR3 is TGTGCCAGCAACGCTGGGACAGGGGCGGGCGAGCAGTACTTC.

V gene TRBV7-8 combines with J gene TRBJ2-5; D may be TRBD2 (7 bases). Trimming took 5 bases from V and 3 from J, leaving 19 bases between them. Per the germline V gene, CDR1 is SGHVS and CDR2 is FQNEAQ. The CDR3 sequence is 16 residues long. CDR3 amino acids: CASSPTARGGEETQYF. As DNA, the CDR3 is TGTGCCAGCAGCCCCACGGCGAGGGGGGGGGAAGAGACCCAGTACTTC.

This chain links TRBV4-1 with TRBJ1-5; D uncertain. This CDR3 region has 14 residues. Germline-derived CDR1 and CDR2 are MGHRA and YSYEKL. The germline V and J ends were trimmed by 2 bases and 0 bases, with 5 bases remaining between them. In DNA form, the CDR3 reads TGCGCCAGCAGCCAAACAGATAGCAATCAGCCCCAGCATTTT. It specifies CASSQTDSNQPQHF.

The chain is built from TRBV29-1 and TRBJ1-1; a possible D gene is TRBD1 (5 bases). CDR1 and CDR2 (germline): SQVTM, ANQGSEA. This CDR3 spans 15 amino acids. Trimming cost V 7 bases and J 3 bases, with 21 bases left between them. In DNA, the CDR3 is TGCAGCGAGACCCGGGATAACAGGCAGCACACTGAAGCTTTCTTT. Translation: CSETRDNRQHTEAFF.

The chain joins TRBV2 to TRBJ1-2; D unclear. Germline CDR1 SNHLY, CDR2 FYNNEI. Trimming took off 7 bases at V and 5 bases at J, with 14 bases between the two ends. This CDR3 spans 13 amino acids. The CDR3 DNA reads TGTGCCAGCAACTCAGTAGGGTTTTATGGCTACACCTTC. Its protein is CASNSVGFYGYTF.

The V call is TRBV5-5, the J call TRBJ2-4; TRBD2 might be the D (5 bases). Germline V CDR1 and CDR2: SGHKS, YYEKEE (reference sequence). There are 12 residues in the CDR3. V lost 5 bases and J 8 bases, leaving 11 bases between the germline ends. This CDR3 reads CASRRAGDIQYF. CDR3 sequence (DNA): TGTGCCAGCAGGCGGGCTGGGGACATTCAGTACTTC.

The genes are TRBV19 and TRBJ2-2; D is perhaps TRBD1 (6 bases). The germline gives CDR1 LNHDA, CDR2 SQIVND (reference sequence). The CDR3 sequence is 14 residues long. V lost 4 bases and J 3 bases, leaving 9 bases between the germline ends. CDR3 sequence: CASSTGQYTGELFF. CDR3 nucleotide sequence: TGTGCCAGTAGTACAGGACAGTACACCGGGGAGCTGTTTTTT.

The rearrangement uses TRBV7-9 and TRBJ1-3; D is uncertain. Deletions cut 2 bases from V and 3 bases from J, with 11 bases between. CDR1 and CDR2 (germline): SEHNR, FQNEAQ (reference sequence). The CDR3 extends over 15 amino acids. The CDR3 DNA is TGTGCCAGCAGCTTAAGGGCGGCCATTGGAAACACCATATATTTT. Translation: CASSLRAAIGNTIYF.

The CDR3 region has the DNA TGTGCCAGCAGCTTAAGAACAGCCAACACCGGGGAGCTGTTTTTT. It specifies CASSLRTANTGELFF. V usage is TRBV5-8 and J usage is TRBJ2-2; D is ambiguous. The V and J ends lost 2 bases and 2 bases respectively, with 10 bases between them. Germline CDR1 and CDR2: SGHTS and YDEGEE. This CDR3 comprises 15 residues.

The chain recombines TRBV4-3 with TRBJ2-5; unclear D gene. The V gene's germline CDR1 is LGHNA and CDR2 YSLEER. V lost 0 bases, J lost 5 bases, and 13 bases lay in between. The CDR3 has 15 residues. The CDR3 coding sequence is TGCGCCAGCAGCCAAGACAAAGGGTCATACGAGACCCAGTACTTC. Translating gives CASSQDKGSYETQYF.

V is TRBV29-1 and J is TRBJ1-2; 8 positions match TRBD1. The germline V gene has CDR1 SQVTM and CDR2 ANQGSEA. V dropped 2 bases and J dropped 10; count of bases not matched to a gene: 12. This CDR3 has 14 amino acids. CDR3 protein: CSVETPPGGADYTF. The CDR3 DNA reads TGCAGCGTTGAAACCCCGCCAGGGGGCGCGGACTACACCTTC.

The rearrangement uses TRBV9 and TRBJ2-7; 7 positions match TRBD2. The CDR3 has 15 residues. Germline V lookup: CDR1 SGDLS, CDR2 YYNGEE. V dropped 4 bases and J dropped 2; count of bases not matched to a gene: 9. The CDR3 region is CASSPGLAVTYEQYF. The DNA for the CDR3 is TGTGCCAGCAGCCCGGGGCTAGCGGTGACCTACGAGCAGTACTTC.

The rearrangement uses TRBV9 and TRBJ1-2; D gene uncertain. V was trimmed by 0 bases and J by 7 bases, leaving 19 bases between them. The CDR3 covers 16 residues. Germline V gene lookup returns CDR1 SGDLS and CDR2 YYNGEE. The CDR3 reads CASSVGDRTAPPGYTF. For the CDR3, the DNA is TGTGCCAGCAGCGTAGGGGATAGGACGGCCCCTCCTGGCTACACCTTC.

The V and J genes are TRBV10-3 and TRBJ2-5, with 10 nucleotides matching TRBD2. The V gene's germline CDR1 is ENHRY and CDR2 SYGVKD. The CDR3 has 14 residues. CDR3 nucleotide sequence: TGTGCTTCTACTGGGCTAGCGGGAGTAGAGACCCAGTACTTC. Residues: CASTGLAGVETQYF.

This rearrangement joins TRBV5-1 to TRBJ2-4; tentative D call: TRBD2 (6 bases). From germline, CDR1 is SGHRS and CDR2 YFSETQ. Trimming took off 4 bases at V and 4 bases at J, with 12 bases between the two ends. There are 14 residues in the CDR3. In nucleotides, the CDR3 is TGCGCCAGCAGCGGGGACTCGGTTAAAAACATTCAGTACTTC. It yields the protein CASSGDSVKNIQYF.

The chain couples TRBV29-1 to TRBJ2-1, with 8 bases identical to TRBD1. CDR3 length: 13 residues. Germline CDR1 and CDR2: SQVTM and ANQGSEA. V shed 8 bases, J shed 5 bases, and the junction held 8 bases outside the gene matches. In DNA, the CDR3 is TGCAGCCAAATCCTGACAGGGGACAATGAGCAGTTCTTC. Protein product: CSQILTGDNEQFF.

This chain uses TRBV5-6 with TRBJ2-7; maybe TRBD2 (5 bases). CDR1 is SGHDT, CDR2 YYEEEE, per germline. The CDR3 length is 16 residues. The germline V and J ends were trimmed by 0 bases and 5 bases, with 18 bases remaining between them. The CDR3 region has the DNA TGTGCCAGCAGCTTGGCCCGGAGGACGGTCGCTAACGAGCAGTACTTC. This encodes CASSLARRTVANEQYF.

The table lists this clone with a few counts. The chain employs TRBV6-5 and TRBJ1-2; D remains ambiguous. Germline CDR1 and CDR2: MNHEY and SVGAGI. V shed 8 bases and J shed 7 bases, with 14 bases lying between them. The CDR3 contains 12 residues. The CDR3 loop is CASCPGVGGYTF. In DNA, the CDR3 is TGTGCCAGCTGTCCCGGGGTGGGTGGCTACACCTTC.

This clone was observed once. The V call is TRBV2, the J call TRBJ1-3, with 9 positions matching TRBD1. Germline V lookup: CDR1 SNHLY, CDR2 FYNNEI. Trimming at V came to 6 bases and at J to 5 bases, leaving 8 bases not matched to a gene. The CDR3 has 15 amino acids. The CDR3 sequence: CASRLQGASRNTIYF. The CDR3 bases are TGTGCCAGCAGACTACAGGGGGCTTCTAGAAACACCATATATTTT.

This chain joins TRBV6-1 and TRBJ1-1; D remains ambiguous. The CDR3 is 14 amino acids. The V gene's germline CDR1 is MNHNS and CDR2 SASEGT. The ends were cut back, 6 bases at V and 1 base at J, with 12 bases in the middle. The CDR3 region has the DNA TGTGCCAGCAGCCGAGTGGTGGGGAACACTGAAGCTTTCTTT. This encodes CASSRVVGNTEAFF.

The chain recombines TRBV4-1 with TRBJ2-2, with 10 bases identical to TRBD1. From germline, CDR1 is MGHRA and CDR2 YSYEKL. The CDR3 totals 16 residues. J gave up 4 bases and V 1 base, and 3 bases lay outside the gene matches. The CDR3 spells CASSQGGQGFTGELFF. Written as DNA, the CDR3 is TGCGCCAGCAGCCAAGGGGGACAGGGGTTCACCGGGGAGCTGTTTTTT.